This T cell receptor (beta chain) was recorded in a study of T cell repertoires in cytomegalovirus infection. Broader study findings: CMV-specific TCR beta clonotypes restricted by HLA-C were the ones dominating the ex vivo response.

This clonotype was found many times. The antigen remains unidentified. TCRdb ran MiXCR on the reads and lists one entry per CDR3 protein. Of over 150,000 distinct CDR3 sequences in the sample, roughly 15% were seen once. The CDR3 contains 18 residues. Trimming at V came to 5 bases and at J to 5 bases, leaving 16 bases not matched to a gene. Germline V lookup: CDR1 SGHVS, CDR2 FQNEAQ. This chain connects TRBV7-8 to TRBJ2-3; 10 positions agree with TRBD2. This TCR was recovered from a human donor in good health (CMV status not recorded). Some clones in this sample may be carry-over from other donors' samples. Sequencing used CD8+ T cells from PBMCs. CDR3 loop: CASSPVGSRLAGVDTQYF. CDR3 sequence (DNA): TGTGCCAGCAGCCCGGTGGGGAGTCGACTAGCGGGTGTAGATACGCAGTATTTT.